These T cell receptor beta chains were read from a single sample in a study of response to subunit inactivated influenza vaccine. Using its own MiXCR run on the RT-PCR reads, TCRdb lists one record per CDR3 protein. The table shows approximately 500,000 distinct CDR3 sequences, with over 10% occurring only once. Sequenced here: PBMCs from blood, sampled roughly 6 weeks after vaccination. The receptor set was obtained from a man in his forties or fifties who received an inactivated influenza vaccine. Each CDR3 is given with its conserved first and last residue. D genes are given only for firm matches. Clone size is given for some rows only: seen once, a few or many times, or a class if the clone is expanded.

clone_size | j_call | d_call | v_call | cdr3_aa | cdr3_nt
. | TRBJ2-4 | . | TRBV15 | CATSRGQELAKNIQYF | TGTGCCACCAGCAGAGGACAGGAGCTAGCCAAAAACATTCAGTACTTC
. | TRBJ2-5 | TRBD1 | TRBV12-3/TRBV12-4 | CASRRTGTGGETQYF | TGTGCCAGCAGGCGAACCGGGACAGGGGGGGAGACCCAGTACTTC
. | TRBJ2-1 | TRBD2 | TRBV7-9 | CASSLVPAGGNNEQFF | TGTGCCAGCAGCTTAGTCCCGGCGGGGGGCAACAATGAGCAGTTCTTC
few | TRBJ2-1 | . | TRBV7-2 | CASSPHGPYNEQFF | TGTGCCAGCAGCCCTCACGGACCCTACAATGAGCAGTTCTTC
few | TRBJ1-5 | TRBD1 | TRBV11-2 | CASSTRQGAPQHF | TGTGCCAGCAGCACGAGACAGGGAGCGCCCCAGCATTTT
. | TRBJ1-1 | . | TRBV28 | CASSHPRETNTEAFF | TGTGCCAGCAGTCACCCGAGGGAGACGAACACTGAAGCTTTCTTT
few | TRBJ1-2 | . | TRBV5-6 | CASSLSRSPYGYTF | TGTGCCAGCAGCTTGTCTCGCAGTCCCTATGGCTACACCTTC
few | TRBJ1-2 | TRBD1 | TRBV4-1 | CASSQPVQGNYGYTF | TGCGCCAGCAGCCAGCCCGTACAGGGGAACTATGGCTACACCTTC
. | TRBJ2-1 | TRBD2 | TRBV9 | CASSVGLAGAPYNEQFF | TGTGCCAGCAGCGTAGGACTAGCGGGGGCACCCTACAATGAGCAGTTCTTC
few | TRBJ1-3 | . | TRBV28 | CASWEGRSGNTIYF | TGTGCCAGCTGGGAGGGACGCTCTGGAAACACCATATATTTT
few | TRBJ2-4 | TRBD1 | TRBV12-3/TRBV12-4 | CASSPAGTGRNIQYF | TGTGCCAGCAGCCCGGCCGGGACAGGCCGAAACATTCAGTACTTC
few | TRBJ2-7 | . | TRBV7-9 | CASSLSGTVGEQYF | TGTGCCAGCAGCTTGTCCGGGACGGTGGGTGAGCAGTACTTC
. | TRBJ2-1 | . | TRBV6-2/TRBV6-3 | CASSYSGALEQFF | TGTGCCAGCAGTTACTCCGGGGCCCTGGAGCAGTTCTTC
. | TRBJ1-2 | . | TRBV24-1 | CATSDYTGSGYTF | TGTGCCACCAGTGATTATACAGGGTCAGGCTACACCTTC
. | TRBJ2-7 | . | TRBV9 | CASSPPLKVDGSYEQYF | TGTGCCAGCAGCCCCCCTTTGAAAGTGGATGGCTCCTACGAGCAGTACTTC
few | TRBJ1-1 | TRBD1 | TRBV20-1 | CSARGDRVGSAFF | TGCAGTGCTAGAGGCGACAGGGTTGGCAGCGCTTTCTTT
. | TRBJ2-1 | . | TRBV6-5 | CASSYPGWTYNEQFF | TGTGCCAGCAGTTATCCGGGTTGGACCTACAATGAGCAGTTCTTC
few | TRBJ1-1 | . | TRBV5-1 | CASSLAAQGNTEAFF | TGCGCCAGCAGCTTGGCCGCACAGGGGAACACTGAAGCTTTCTTT
once | TRBJ2-3 | . | TRBV12-3/TRBV12-4 | CASSYTGNTQYF | TGTGCCAGCAGCTATACAGGCAATACGCAGTATTTT
. | TRBJ2-7 | . | TRBV6-1 | CASSPPGKSYEQYF | TGTGCCAGCAGTCCCCCGGGAAAGTCCTACGAGCAGTACTTC